One and the same sample provided the 14 T cell receptor beta chains below, sequenced in a study of shared clonotypes between healthy human individuals. Naive CD8 cells lacked CD45RO, underwent positive selection for CCR7 and left out terminally differentiated effector memory CD45RA+ cells. Data came from immunoSEQ multiplex PCR; TCRdb stores just in-frame clones and leaves some out. The data hold about 700,000 clones, with 92% observed a single time. Material for sequencing was naive CD8+ T cells sorted from blood. The receptors come from a young man in good health.

This chain joins TRBV7-9 and TRBJ1-2; no clear D. CDR3 length: 14 amino acids. Looked up from germline, CDR1 is SEHNR and CDR2 is FQNEAQ (reference sequence). Trimming removed 1 base from V and 8 bases from J, with 14 bases in between. CDR3 DNA: TGTGCCAGCAGCTTAGTAGGGCAGCCCCAGGGCTACACCTTC. This gives the protein CASSLVGQPQGYTF.

CDR3 in amino acids: CASSVDRGYTF. The DNA for the CDR3 is TGTGCCAGCAGCGTAGACAGGGGCTACACCTTC. This sequence joins TRBV9 and TRBJ1-2, with D maybe TRBD1 (5 bases). The CDR3 is 11 residues long. V lost 0 bases, J lost 8 bases, and 5 bases lay in between. Germline CDR1 reads SGDLS; CDR2 reads YYNGEE.

The chain couples TRBV29-1 to TRBJ2-6; D is unclear. The V gene's germline CDR1 is SQVTM and CDR2 ANQGSEA. The CDR3 runs to 15 residues. The ends were cut back, 1 base at V and 6 bases at J, with 13 bases in the middle. The CDR3 reads CSVEVAGRLANVLTF. Here the CDR3 DNA reads TGCAGCGTTGAAGTTGCCGGACGTTTGGCCAACGTCCTGACTTTC.

The rearrangement uses TRBV6-1 and TRBJ2-7; 11 bases agree with TRBD2. The CDR3 runs 15 residues. The germline V gene has CDR1 MNHNS and CDR2 SASEGT. The junction had 6 bases not matched to a gene; V was cut back by 4 bases and J by 4 bases. In DNA form, the CDR3 reads TGTGCCAGCAGTGTGGTAGCGGGAGGGCCTTACGAGCAGTACTTC. Residues: CASSVVAGGPYEQYF.

V and J are TRBV9 and TRBJ1-1; no firm D call. This CDR3 is 14 amino acids long. V shed 0 bases and J shed 3 bases, with 9 bases lying between them. Germline V gives CDR1 SGDLS, CDR2 YYNGEE. CDR3 nucleotide sequence: TGTGCCAGCAGCGTAGATAGTAGGGACACTGAAGCTTTCTTT. It codes for CASSVDSRDTEAFF.

This chain links TRBV25-1 with TRBJ2-7; TRBD1 matches 9 bases. CDR3 length: 15 residues. Trimming at V came to 5 bases and at J to 7 bases, leaving 12 bases not matched to a gene. The germline gives CDR1 MGHDK, CDR2 SYGVNS. The CDR3 DNA reads TGTGCCAGCAGTTTTACCCGGGACAGGGCTGATGAGCAGTACTTC. Amino acid sequence: CASSFTRDRADEQYF.

V and J are TRBV4-3 and TRBJ2-7; 11 bases align to TRBD1. CDR1 is LGHNA and CDR2 is YSLEER in the germline V gene. The V and J ends lost 3 bases and 6 bases, in that order; junction bases with no gene match: 4. The CDR3 is 14 residues long. CDR3 in amino acids: CASSQDRGRFEQYF. For the CDR3, the DNA is TGCGCCAGCAGCCAGGACAGGGGGCGATTCGAGCAGTACTTC.

This chain joins TRBV27 and TRBJ2-7; 10 bases are a match to TRBD2. This CDR3 comprises 15 residues. The germline CDR1 and CDR2 sequences are MNHEY and SMNVEV (reference sequence). The V segment lost 0 bases and the J segment 3 bases; nucleotides outside the gene matches: 2. This CDR3 reads CASSLSTSGIYEQYF. CDR3 coding DNA: TGTGCCAGCAGTTTATCAACTAGCGGGATCTACGAGCAGTACTTC.

V usage is TRBV5-5 and J usage is TRBJ1-5; D not certain. The germline V and J ends were trimmed by 1 base and 4 bases, with 12 bases remaining between them. The CDR3 length is 15 residues. CDR1 is SGHKS, CDR2 YYEKEE, per germline (reference sequence). The chain's CDR3 is CASSLNSLRNQPQHF. CDR3 DNA: TGTGCCAGCAGCTTGAACTCCCTTAGAAATCAGCCCCAGCATTTT.

This chain uses TRBV27 with TRBJ2-7; weak D call: TRBD2 (6 bases). V lost 0 bases and J lost 5, with 8 bases in between. Germline loops: CDR1 MNHEY, CDR2 SMNVEV (reference sequence). The CDR3 has 13 amino acids. CDR3 residues: CASSLSEGDEQYF. The CDR3 DNA is TGTGCCAGCAGTTTATCGGAGGGCGACGAGCAGTACTTC.

In its sample, this clone was seen once. The V and J genes are TRBV5-5 and TRBJ2-5; D is possibly TRBD1 (6 bases). The CDR3 covers 14 residues. Per germline, CDR1 SGHKS and CDR2 YYEKEE (reference sequence). V lost 3 bases and J 1 base, leaving 10 bases between the germline ends. The CDR3 reads CASSSGTLQETQYF. The CDR3 nucleotides read TGTGCCAGCAGCTCCGGGACACTCCAAGAGACCCAGTACTTC.

The gene calls are TRBV14 and TRBJ2-1; 10 positions agree with TRBD1. Looked up from germline, CDR1 is SGHDN and CDR2 is FVKESK. After removal of 5 bases from V and 8 bases from J, the junction contained 6 bases not matched to a gene. The CDR3 has 14 residues. CDR3 amino acids: CASSTRQGAYEQFF. As DNA, the CDR3 is TGTGCCAGCAGCACTCGACAGGGGGCCTATGAGCAGTTCTTC.

This chain links TRBV19 with TRBJ1-2; D is unclear. Trimming left V 7 bases short and J 3 bases short, with 12 bases between. The CDR3 sequence is 13 residues long. Germline V lookup: CDR1 LNHDA, CDR2 SQIVND (reference sequence). The chain's CDR3 is CASIPGGHYGYTF. The CDR3 region has the DNA TGTGCCAGTATTCCAGGAGGCCACTATGGCTACACCTTC.

This chain uses TRBV2 with TRBJ2-1, with no clear D. Trimming removed 10 bases at V and 7 bases at J, with 11 bases between. Germline CDR1 is SNHLY and CDR2 is FYNNEI. CDR3 length: 11 residues. CDR3 protein: CAIHLVNEQFF. The CDR3 coding sequence is TGTGCCATCCACCTAGTGAATGAGCAGTTCTTC.